This TCR beta chain was identified during a study of T cells after posttransplantation cyclophosphamide. Study-wide results and caveats: Tissue-infiltrating T cells from skin or gut overlapped little with blood T cells. Later post-transplant blood repertoires were often dominated by donor CD8+ memory clones. Recipient CMV seropositivity and CMV reactivation strongly tracked TRB clonality.

Clones were sequenced by immunoSEQ multiplex PCR, and TCRdb holds only the in-frame ones, with some missing. The sample was found to contain approximately 11,000 clones, and every one recurs. Germline V gives CDR1 MDHEN, CDR2 SYDVKM. Trimming took off 2 bases at V and 8 bases at J, with 10 bases between the two ends. The CDR3 contains 14 residues. A marrow graft followed busulfan-fludarabine conditioning, with cyclophosphamide on days +3 and +4. This clone was observed a handful of times. The target antigen is unknown. The rearrangement links TRBV28 to TRBJ1-6; maybe TRBD1 (6 bases). The material sequenced was PBMCs, taken after allogeneic stem cell transplant with posttransplant cyclophosphamide. This TCR was recovered from a female patient in her 40s who received an allogeneic stem cell transplant from a related donor, was CMV-positive, and had no GVHD. Some T cells may be the graft donor's. The DNA of the CDR3 is TGTGCCAGCAGTTTACAGGGGCGGGATTCACCCCTCCACTTT. This codes for CASSLQGRDSPLHF.